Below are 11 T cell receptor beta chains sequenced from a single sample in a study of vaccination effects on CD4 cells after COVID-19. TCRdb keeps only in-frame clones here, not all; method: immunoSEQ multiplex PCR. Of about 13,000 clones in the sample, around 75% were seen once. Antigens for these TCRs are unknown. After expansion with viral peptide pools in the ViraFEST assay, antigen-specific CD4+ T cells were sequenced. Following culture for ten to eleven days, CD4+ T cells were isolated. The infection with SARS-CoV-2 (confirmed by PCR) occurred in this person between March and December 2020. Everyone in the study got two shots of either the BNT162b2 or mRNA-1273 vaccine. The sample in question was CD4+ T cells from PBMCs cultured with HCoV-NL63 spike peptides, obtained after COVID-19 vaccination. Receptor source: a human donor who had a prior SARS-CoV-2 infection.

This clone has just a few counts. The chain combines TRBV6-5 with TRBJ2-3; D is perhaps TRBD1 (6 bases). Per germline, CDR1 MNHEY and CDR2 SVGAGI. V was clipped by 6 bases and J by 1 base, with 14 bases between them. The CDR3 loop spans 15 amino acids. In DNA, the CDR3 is TGTGCCAGCAGGTCCAGGGGATACCGCACAGATACGCAGTATTTT. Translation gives CASRSRGYRTDTQYF.

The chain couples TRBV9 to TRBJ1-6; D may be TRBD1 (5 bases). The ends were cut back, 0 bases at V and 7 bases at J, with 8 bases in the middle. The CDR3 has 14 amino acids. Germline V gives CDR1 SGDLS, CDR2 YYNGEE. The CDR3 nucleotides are TGTGCCAGCAGCGTAGGAGGGGCGAATTCACCCCTCCACTTT. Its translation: CASSVGGANSPLHF.

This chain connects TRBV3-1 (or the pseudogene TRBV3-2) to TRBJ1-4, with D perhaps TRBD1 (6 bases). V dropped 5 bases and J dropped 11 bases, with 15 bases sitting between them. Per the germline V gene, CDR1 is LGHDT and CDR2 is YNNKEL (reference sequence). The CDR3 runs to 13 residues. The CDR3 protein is CASSYRDLGKLFF. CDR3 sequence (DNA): TGTGCCAGCAGCTACAGGGACCTAGGGAAACTGTTTTTT.

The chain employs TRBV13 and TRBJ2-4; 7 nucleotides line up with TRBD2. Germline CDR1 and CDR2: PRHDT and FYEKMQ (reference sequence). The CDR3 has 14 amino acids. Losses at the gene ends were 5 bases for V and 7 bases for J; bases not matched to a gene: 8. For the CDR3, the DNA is TGTGCCAGCAGCACCCGGACTAGTGTGAACATTCAGTACTTC. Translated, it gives CASSTRTSVNIQYF.

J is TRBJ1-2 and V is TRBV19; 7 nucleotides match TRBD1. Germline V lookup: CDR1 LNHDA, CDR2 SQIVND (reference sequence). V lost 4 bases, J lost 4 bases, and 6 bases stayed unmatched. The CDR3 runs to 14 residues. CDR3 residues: CASSKTGLGYGYTF. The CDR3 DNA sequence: TGTGCCAGTAGTAAGACAGGGCTTGGCTATGGCTACACCTTC.

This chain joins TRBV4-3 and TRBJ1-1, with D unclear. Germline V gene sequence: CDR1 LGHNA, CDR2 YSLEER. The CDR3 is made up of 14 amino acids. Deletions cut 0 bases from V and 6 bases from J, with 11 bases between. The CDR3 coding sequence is TGCGCCAGCAGCCAAGATTATGGTCGGCCTGAAGCTTTCTTT. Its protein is CASSQDYGRPEAFF.

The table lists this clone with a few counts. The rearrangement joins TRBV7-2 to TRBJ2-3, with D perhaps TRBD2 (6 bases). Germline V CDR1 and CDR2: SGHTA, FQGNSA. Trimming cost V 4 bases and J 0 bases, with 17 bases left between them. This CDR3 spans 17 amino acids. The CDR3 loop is CASSSGERVLSTDTQYF. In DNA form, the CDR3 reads TGTGCCAGCAGCTCTGGGGAGCGGGTCTTGAGCACAGATACGCAGTATTTT.

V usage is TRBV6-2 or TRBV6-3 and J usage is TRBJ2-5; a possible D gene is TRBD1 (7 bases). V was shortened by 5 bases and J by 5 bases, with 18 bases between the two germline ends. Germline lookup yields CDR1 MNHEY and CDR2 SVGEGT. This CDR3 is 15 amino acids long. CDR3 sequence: CASSRRAGGRETQYF. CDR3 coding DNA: TGTGCCAGCAGTCGCCGGGCAGGGGGGCGCGAGACCCAGTACTTC.

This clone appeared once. The CDR3 reads CASSPAGGWYTGELFF. CDR3 DNA: TGTGCCAGCTCACCGGCAGGGGGTTGGTACACCGGGGAGCTGTTTTTT. This chain uses TRBV18 with TRBJ2-2, with 7 bases that match TRBD1. The V segment lost 3 bases and the J segment 3 bases; nucleotides outside the gene matches: 7. Germline-derived CDR1 and CDR2 are KGHSH and LQKENI. The CDR3 has 16 amino acids.

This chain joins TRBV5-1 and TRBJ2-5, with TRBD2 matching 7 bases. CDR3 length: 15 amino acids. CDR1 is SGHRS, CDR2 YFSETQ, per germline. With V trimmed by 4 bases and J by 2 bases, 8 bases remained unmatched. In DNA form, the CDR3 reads TGCGCCAGCAGCCCCCACCAGCGGGGTCAAGAGACCCAGTACTTC. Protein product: CASSPHQRGQETQYF.

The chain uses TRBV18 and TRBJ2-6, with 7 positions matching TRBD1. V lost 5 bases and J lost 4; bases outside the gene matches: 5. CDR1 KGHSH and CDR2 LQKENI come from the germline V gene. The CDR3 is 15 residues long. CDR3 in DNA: TGTGCCAGCTCAAGACAGGGTTCAGGGGCCAACGTCCTGACTTTC. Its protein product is CASSRQGSGANVLTF. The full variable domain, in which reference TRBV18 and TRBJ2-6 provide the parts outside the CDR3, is NAGVMQNPRHLVRRRGQEARLRCSPMKGHSHVYWYRQLPEEGLKFMVYLQKENIIDESGMPKERFSAEFPKEGPSILRIQQVVRGDSAAYFCASSRQGSGANVLTFGAGSRLTVL.